This T cell receptor (beta chain) was retrieved from a study of T cells in Graves' hyperthyroidism and ophthalmopathy. Study-wide results and limits: In blood, most of the thyroid clonotypes expanded above 0.001 were also present.

This clonotype was picked up many times. What it binds is unknown. Amplified regions were TCR beta CDR3 sequences from RNA transcripts. HTBI primers drove first-round RT-PCR of the TCR CDR3. TCRdb re-derived calls from the multiplex PCR reads in MiXCR, one entry per CDR3 protein. The sample consists of approximately 700,000 distinct CDR3 sequences, roughly 15% of them appearing once. Trimming stripped 2 bases from V and 0 bases from J, with 14 bases between. The CDR3 extends over 16 amino acids. Germline CDR1 is MNHEY and CDR2 is SMNVEV (reference sequence). The chain couples TRBV27 to TRBJ2-7; no reliable D call. This TCR came from a man aged 18 to 30 with Graves' hyperthyroidism. The sample comprised blood. The CDR3 DNA reads as TGTGCCAGCAGTTTAGTGCCGGGTAGGAGCTCCTACGAGCAGTACTTC. The encoded protein is CASSLVPGRSSYEQYF.